This entry lists 20 T cell receptor beta chains sequenced from one sample in a study of shared clonotypes between healthy human individuals. Naive CD8 populations comprised CD45RO-negative cells positively selected for CCR7, excluding terminally differentiated effector memory CD45RA+ cells. Measured with immunoSEQ multiplex PCR; TCRdb has only the in-frame clones, and not every one. The sample carries some 1,900,000 clones, about 95% recorded once. Sequencing was carried out using naive CD8+ T cells sorted from blood. Receptors originate from a man younger than 35 in good health.

CDR3 sequence reads: CASSFSSGYGTGELFF. The CDR3, as DNA: TGTGCCAGCAGCTTCTCATCAGGGTATGGCACCGGGGAGCTGTTTTTT. V is TRBV7-9 and J is TRBJ2-2; D perhaps matches TRBD1 (5 bases). This CDR3 has 16 residues. V gave up 3 bases and J gave up 4 bases, with 15 bases separating them. The germline V gene encodes CDR1 SEHNR and CDR2 FQNEAQ (reference sequence). The full variable domain, its missing parts supplied by reference TRBV7-9 and TRBJ2-2, is DTGVSQNPRHKITKRGQNVTFRCDPISEHNRLYWYRQTLGQGPEFLTYFQNEAQLEKSRLLSDRFSAERPKGSFSTLEIQRTEQGDSAMYLCASSFSSGYGTGELFFGEGSRLTVL.

This chain links TRBV19 with TRBJ2-2, with a tentative D call TRBD2 (6 bases). Deletions cut 8 bases from V and 7 bases from J, with 20 bases between. The CDR3 has 15 residues. Germline lookup yields CDR1 LNHDA and CDR2 SQIVND (reference sequence). The CDR3 region is CASRGRLENGGELFF. The CDR3 bases are TGTGCCAGTCGAGGGCGACTAGAGAACGGCGGGGAGCTGTTTTTT.

V gene TRBV15 combines with J gene TRBJ2-3, with TRBD1 matching over 7 bases. The CDR3 extends over 14 amino acids. Germline V gene data show CDR1 as LNHNV and CDR2 as YYDKDF (reference sequence). V trimming: 2 bases; J trimming: 5 bases; junction bases outside the gene matches: 4. The CDR3 region is CATSRRTGQDTQYF. Here the CDR3 DNA reads TGTGCCACCAGCAGAAGGACAGGACAAGATACGCAGTATTTT.

This chain connects TRBV4-3 to TRBJ2-7; D perhaps matches TRBD2 (6 bases). CDR1 LGHNA and CDR2 YSLEER come from the germline V gene. The ends were cut back, 5 bases at V and 0 bases at J, with 14 bases in the middle. This CDR3 contains 15 residues. CDR3 in DNA: TGCGCCAGCAGCGCCCGGGACTGGCACTCCTACGAGCAGTACTTC. Translation gives CASSARDWHSYEQYF.

This rearrangement joins TRBV9 to TRBJ1-4; 9 bases agree with TRBD1. The V gene end was trimmed by 0 bases and the J gene end by 8 bases; junction bases not matched to a gene: 8. In germline, CDR1 is SGDLS, CDR2 YYNGEE. CDR3 length equals 16 residues. CDR3 protein: CASSVVWGQGDEKLFF. For the CDR3, the DNA is TGTGCCAGCAGCGTAGTGTGGGGACAGGGCGACGAAAAACTGTTTTTT.

This chain connects TRBV13 to TRBJ2-3; 14 bases fit TRBD2. CDR3 length: 19 residues. V trimming: 0 bases; J trimming: 0 bases; junction bases outside the gene matches: 5. CDR1 is PRHDT, CDR2 FYEKMQ, per germline (reference sequence). This CDR3 is CASSLGGTSGSPSTDTQYF. Here the CDR3 DNA reads TGTGCCAGCAGCTTAGGCGGGACTAGCGGGAGCCCTAGCACAGATACGCAGTATTTT.

The rearrangement links TRBV2 to TRBJ2-7; the match to TRBD1 covers 10 bases. Germline lookup yields CDR1 SNHLY and CDR2 FYNNEI. The length of the CDR3 is 12 residues. The trim removed 4 bases at V and 9 bases at J, leaving 3 bases unmatched. The CDR3 here is CASSAGTGAQYF. CDR3 DNA: TGTGCCAGCAGTGCCGGGACAGGGGCGCAGTACTTC.

The chain combines TRBV27 with TRBJ1-5; D may be TRBD1 (6 bases). The CDR3 loop spans 14 amino acids. Germline loops: CDR1 MNHEY, CDR2 SMNVEV (reference sequence). Trimming took 0 bases from V and 7 from J, leaving 10 bases between them. The chain's CDR3 is CASSLSEGVQPQHF. CDR3 nucleotide sequence: TGTGCCAGCAGTTTATCGGAGGGGGTACAGCCCCAGCATTTT.

J is TRBJ2-2 and V is TRBV4-1; 9 positions agree with TRBD1. Germline CDR1 and CDR2: MGHRA and YSYEKL. This CDR3 has 20 amino acids. After removal of 4 bases from V and 4 bases from J, the junction contained 19 bases not matched to a gene. For the CDR3, the DNA is TGCGCCAGCAGCCCACTAGGGAGGCACAGGGGGCAATTAGGCACCGGGGAGCTGTTTTTT. Amino acids: CASSPLGRHRGQLGTGELFF.

A single count supports this clone. The V call is TRBV27, the J call TRBJ2-7; D remains ambiguous. CDR3 length: 14 amino acids. The germline gives CDR1 MNHEY, CDR2 SMNVEV (reference sequence). Between the trimmed V and J ends, which lost 0 bases and 1 base, there was a span of 7 bases. For the CDR3, the DNA is TGTGCCAGCAGTTTATCCCTCGAATCCTACGAGCAGTACTTC. Translated: CASSLSLESYEQYF.

The rearrangement joins TRBV6-5 to TRBJ2-1; TRBD1 matches 7 bases. The germline V gene has CDR1 MNHEY and CDR2 SVGAGI. This CDR3 spans 12 amino acids. V lost 6 bases and J lost 11; bases outside the gene matches: 7. The CDR3 sequence is CASRQQGKKQFF. In DNA form, the CDR3 reads TGTGCCAGCAGGCAACAGGGGAAAAAGCAGTTCTTC.

This clone was recorded only once. One end of the junction varies from germline; a read error may be responsible. Other DNA sequences of this sample code for an identical CDR3. The rearrangement uses TRBV5-4 and TRBJ2-2; D call uncertain. CDR3 size: 12 residues. Germline V lookup: CDR1 SGHNT, CDR2 YYREEE (reference sequence). In DNA, the CDR3 is TGTGCCAGCACCTTGGGCACCGGGGAGCTGTTTTTT. Protein sequence: CASTLGTGELFF.

The chain combines TRBV21-1 with TRBJ2-7; the table's D call TRBD1 went unverified against the DNA. TRBV21-1 is assigned pseudogene status. The CDR3 is made up of 19 amino acids. The CDR3 sequence: CASSKLWGTLIGIRYEQYF. The CDR3 DNA is TGTGCCAGCAGCAAATTGTGGGGCACCTTAATAGGGATTCGATACGAGCAGTACTTC.

The chain combines TRBV10-1 with TRBJ2-5, with unresolved D. The length of the CDR3 is 13 residues. Germline V gene lookup returns CDR1 WNHNN and CDR2 SYGVQD (reference sequence). Trimming removed 3 bases at V and 2 bases at J, with 7 bases between. The CDR3 reads CASSDTTQETQYF. CDR3 in DNA: TGCGCCAGCAGTGATACGACTCAAGAGACCCAGTACTTC.

This clone was seen just once. This sequence joins TRBV5-6 and TRBJ2-5; maybe TRBD2 (6 bases). The CDR3 loop spans 14 amino acids. Germline V lookup: CDR1 SGHDT, CDR2 YYEEEE. Trimming pared 1 base from V and 4 bases from J, leaving 11 bases between. The CDR3 is CASSLMASAETQYF. CDR3 nucleotide sequence: TGTGCCAGCAGCTTGATGGCTAGCGCAGAGACCCAGTACTTC.

The chain carries TRBV27 and TRBJ1-6; perhaps TRBD1 as D (6 bases). There are 14 residues in the CDR3. Looked up from germline, CDR1 is MNHEY and CDR2 is SMNVEV (reference sequence). V was clipped by 8 bases and J by 9 bases, with 17 bases between them. CDR3 sequence reads: CASSVQGGGSPLHF. The CDR3 DNA is TGTGCCAGCTCAGTCCAAGGGGGGGGTTCACCCCTCCACTTT.

This rearrangement joins TRBV4-3 to TRBJ1-1; TRBD1 might be the D (6 bases). V was shortened by 2 bases and J by 6 bases, with 13 bases between the two germline ends. Germline V gene data show CDR1 as LGHNA and CDR2 as YSLEER. This CDR3 is built from 14 residues. In nucleotides, the CDR3 is TGCGCCAGCAGCCAAAATCAGGGGCTAGCTGAAGCTTTCTTT. Translated: CASSQNQGLAEAFF.

The chain recombines TRBV25-1 with TRBJ1-1, with D unresolved. CDR3 length equals 13 residues. In germline, CDR1 is MGHDK, CDR2 SYGVNS. V shed 0 bases and J shed 4 bases, with 6 bases lying between them. The chain's CDR3 is CASSEYLSTEAFF. CDR3 in DNA: TGTGCCAGCAGTGAATATTTAAGCACTGAAGCTTTCTTT. Full variable domain (rest looked up from reference TRBV25-1 and TRBJ1-1): EADIYQTPRYLVIGTGKKITLECSQTMGHDKMYWYQQDPGMELHLIHYSYGVNSTEKGDLSSESTVSRIRTEHFPLTLESARPSHTSQYLCASSEYLSTEAFFGQGTRLTVV.

The genes are TRBV9 and TRBJ2-3, with D maybe TRBD2 (6 bases). This CDR3 is built from 16 residues. V was clipped by 6 bases and J by 2 bases, with 19 bases between them. In germline, CDR1 is SGDLS, CDR2 YYNGEE. The CDR3 DNA follows: TGTGCCAGCAACCCGACGGGCCGGGGGTCCACAGATACGCAGTATTTT. The encoded protein is CASNPTGRGSTDTQYF.

As DNA, the CDR3 is TGTGCCAGCAGTGCTTCGGACGAGACAGATACGCAGTATTTT. Its translation is CASSASDETDTQYF. The chain uses TRBV25-1 and TRBJ2-3, with D unclear. Germline CDR1 reads MGHDK; CDR2 reads SYGVNS. With 4 bases removed from V and 3 bases from J, the gap between germline ends came to 11 bases. The CDR3 loop spans 14 amino acids.